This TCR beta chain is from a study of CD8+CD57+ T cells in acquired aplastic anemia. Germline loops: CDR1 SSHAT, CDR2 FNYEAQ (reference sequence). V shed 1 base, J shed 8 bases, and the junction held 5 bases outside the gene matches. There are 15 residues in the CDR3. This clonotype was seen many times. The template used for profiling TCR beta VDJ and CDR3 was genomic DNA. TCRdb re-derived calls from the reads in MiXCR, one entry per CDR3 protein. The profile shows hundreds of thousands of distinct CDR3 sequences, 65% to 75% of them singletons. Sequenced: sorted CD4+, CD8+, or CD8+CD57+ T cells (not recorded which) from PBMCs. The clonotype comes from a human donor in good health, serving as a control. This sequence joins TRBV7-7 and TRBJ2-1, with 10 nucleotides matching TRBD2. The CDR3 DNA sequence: TGTGCCAGCAGCTTAGATACTAGCGGGAACCATGAGCAGTTCTTC. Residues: CASSLDTSGNHEQFF.